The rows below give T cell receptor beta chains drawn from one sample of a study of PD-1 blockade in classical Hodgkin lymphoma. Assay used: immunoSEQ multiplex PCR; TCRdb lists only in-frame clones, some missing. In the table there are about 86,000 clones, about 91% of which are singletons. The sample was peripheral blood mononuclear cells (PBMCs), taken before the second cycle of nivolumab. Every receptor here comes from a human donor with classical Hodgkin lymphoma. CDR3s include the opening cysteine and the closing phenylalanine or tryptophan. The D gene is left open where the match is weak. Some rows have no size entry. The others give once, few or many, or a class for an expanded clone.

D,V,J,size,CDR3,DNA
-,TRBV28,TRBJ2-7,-,CASSLGRGSEQYF,TGTGCCAGCAGTCTGGGCCGGGGTTCCGAGCAGTACTTC
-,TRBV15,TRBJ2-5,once,CATSMSPGETQYF,TGTGCCACCAGCATGAGCCCGGGAGAGACCCAGTACTTC
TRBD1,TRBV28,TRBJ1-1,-,CASSPDRGPTEAFF,TGTGCCAGCAGTCCGGACAGGGGGCCTACTGAAGCTTTCTTT
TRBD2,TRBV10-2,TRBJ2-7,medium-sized,CASSDRASSGGLREQYF,TGCGCCAGCAGTGACAGGGCGTCTAGCGGGGGTCTCCGCGAGCAGTACTTC
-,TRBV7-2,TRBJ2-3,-,CASSPSLGRDTDTQYF,TGTGCCAGCAGCCCCAGCCTAGGTAGGGACACAGATACGCAGTATTTT
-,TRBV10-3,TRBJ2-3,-,CATRRADTQYF,TGTGCCACGCGTCGGGCAGATACGCAGTATTTT
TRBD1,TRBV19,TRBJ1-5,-,CATRPRGQGNQPQHF,TGTGCCACCCGCCCCCGGGGACAGGGAAATCAGCCCCAGCATTTT
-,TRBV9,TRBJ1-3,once,CASSHPKQGPNSGNTIYF,TGTGCCAGCAGTCACCCGAAACAGGGACCTAACTCTGGAAACACCATATATTTT
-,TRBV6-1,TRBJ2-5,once,CASSEARGETQYF,TGTGCCAGCAGTGAAGCAAGGGGAGAGACCCAGTACTTC
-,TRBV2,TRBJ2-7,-,CASSASGRLYEQYF,TGTGCCAGCAGCGCAAGCGGAAGACTGTACGAGCAGTACTTC
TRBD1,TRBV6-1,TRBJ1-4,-,CASSDPQDRGSNEKLFF,TGTGCCAGCAGTGACCCGCAGGACAGGGGAAGTAATGAAAAACTGTTTTTT
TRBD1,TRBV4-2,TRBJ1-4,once,CASSPPGQDNEKLFF,TGTGCCAGCAGCCCACCGGGACAGGATAATGAAAAACTGTTTTTT
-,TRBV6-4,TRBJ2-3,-,CASSERHGTDTQYF,TGTGCCAGCAGTGAGCGTCACGGCACAGATACGCAGTATTTT
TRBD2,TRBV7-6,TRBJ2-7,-,CASSLLAGEYEQYF,TGTGCCAGCAGCCTTCTAGCGGGGGAGTACGAGCAGTACTTC
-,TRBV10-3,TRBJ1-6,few,CAISVTGAADSPLHF,TGTGCCATCAGTGTAACGGGGGCAGCGGATTCACCCCTCCACTTT
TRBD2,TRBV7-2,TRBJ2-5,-,CASSSMTSVQETQYF,TGTGCCAGCAGCTCGATGACTAGCGTCCAAGAGACCCAGTACTTC
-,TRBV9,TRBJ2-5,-,CASSVGASLETQYF,TGTGCCAGCAGCGTGGGAGCGTCATTAGAGACCCAGTACTTC
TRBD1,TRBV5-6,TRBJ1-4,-,CASSFEQGGNEKLFF,TGTGCCAGCAGCTTTGAACAGGGGGGAAATGAAAAACTGTTTTTT
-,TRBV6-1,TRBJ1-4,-,CASTPLEGPNEKLFF,TGTGCCAGCACCCCCCTAGAGGGCCCTAATGAAAAACTGTTTTTT
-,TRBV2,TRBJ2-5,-,CASSWTSSWGQETQYF,TGTGCCAGCAGTTGGACGTCGTCCTGGGGGCAAGAGACCCAGTACTTC
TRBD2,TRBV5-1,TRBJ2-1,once,CASSQTSGVGYNEQFF,TGCGCCAGCAGCCAGACTAGCGGGGTGGGGTACAATGAGCAGTTCTTC
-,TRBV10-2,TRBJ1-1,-,CASSDLGTEAFF,TGCGCCAGCAGTGATCTCGGTACTGAAGCTTTCTTT
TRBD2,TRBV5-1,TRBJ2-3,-,CASSFPGLGVQSTDTQYF,TGCGCCAGCAGCTTTCCGGGACTAGGAGTACAGAGCACAGATACGCAGTATTTT
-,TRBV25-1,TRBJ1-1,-,CASSVGSSTEAFF,TGTGCCAGCAGTGTAGGCTCGTCCACTGAAGCTTTCTTT
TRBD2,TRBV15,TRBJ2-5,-,CATSREAGVGQETQYF,TGTGCCACCAGCAGGGAAGCGGGAGTTGGGCAAGAGACCCAGTACTTC
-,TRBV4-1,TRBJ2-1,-,CASSQGGRAYEQFF,TGCGCCAGCAGCCAAGGTGGCAGGGCTTATGAGCAGTTCTTC
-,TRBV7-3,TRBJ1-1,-,CASSTTDKAFF,TGTGCCAGCAGCACCACAGATAAAGCTTTCTTT
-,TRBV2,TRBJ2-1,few,CASSEFIGTRRSYNEQFF,TGTGCCAGCAGTGAATTCATCGGGACAAGACGCTCTTACAATGAGCAGTTCTTC
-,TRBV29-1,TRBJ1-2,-,CSVLAGAYTF,TGCAGCGTCCTTGCGGGGGCCTACACCTTC
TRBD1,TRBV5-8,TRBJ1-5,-,CASSPKQGVRNQPQHF,TGTGCCAGCAGCCCAAAACAGGGGGTGCGCAATCAGCCCCAGCATTTT
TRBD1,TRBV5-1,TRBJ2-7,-,CASGEGQGYEQYF,TGCGCCAGCGGGGAGGGACAGGGGTACGAGCAGTACTTC
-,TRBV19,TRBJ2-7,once,CASSTGQNEQYF,TGTGCCAGTAGTACCGGACAGAACGAGCAGTACTTC
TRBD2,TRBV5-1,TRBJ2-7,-,CASSVTSGRDYEQYF,TGCGCCAGCAGCGTAACTAGCGGGAGGGACTACGAGCAGTACTTC
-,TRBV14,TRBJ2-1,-,CASSQWTSNEQFF,TGTGCCAGCAGCCAGTGGACTTCCAATGAGCAGTTCTTC
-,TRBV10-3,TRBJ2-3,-,CAISGLEGTDTQYF,TGTGCCATCAGTGGCCTCGAGGGAACAGATACGCAGTATTTT
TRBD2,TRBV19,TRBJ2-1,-,CASRAGGGNEQFF,TGTGCCAGTAGGGCGGGAGGAGGGAATGAGCAGTTCTTC
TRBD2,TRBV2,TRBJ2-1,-,CASRNPPGLADNEQFF,TGTGCCAGCCGGAATCCCCCGGGACTAGCGGACAATGAGCAGTTCTTC
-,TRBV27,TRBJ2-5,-,CASSSLPYRHRIETQYF,TGTGCCAGCAGTTCCTTACCTTACCGACACCGAATAGAGACCCAGTACTTC
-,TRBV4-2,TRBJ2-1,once,CASSQDHVGANEQFF,TGTGCCAGCAGCCAAGATCATGTGGGGGCCAATGAGCAGTTCTTC
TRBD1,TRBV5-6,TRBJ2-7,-,CASSWDRGFYEQYF,TGTGCCAGCAGCTGGGACAGGGGCTTCTACGAGCAGTACTTC
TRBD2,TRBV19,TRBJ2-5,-,CASSVGLAGAQETQYF,TGTGCCAGTAGTGTGGGACTAGCGGGAGCGCAAGAGACCCAGTACTTC
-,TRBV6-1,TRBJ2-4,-,CASTGLAKNIQYF,TGTGCCAGCACAGGGCTAGCCAAAAACATTCAGTACTTC
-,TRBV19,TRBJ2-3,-,CASSMPQITDTQYF,TGTGCCAGTAGTATGCCGCAGATCACAGATACGCAGTATTTT
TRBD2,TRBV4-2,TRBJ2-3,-,CASSQDRGGGSADTQYF,TGTGCCAGCAGCCAAGATCGCGGGGGGGGGAGCGCAGATACGCAGTATTTT
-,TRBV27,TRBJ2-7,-,CASSLGGHEQYF,TGTGCCAGCAGTTTAGGCGGGCACGAGCAGTACTTC
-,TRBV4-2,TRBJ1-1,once,CASSPQGLIMNTEAFF,TGTGCCAGCAGCCCCCAGGGATTGATTATGAACACTGAAGCTTTCTTT
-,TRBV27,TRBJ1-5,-,CASSLSWGQPQHF,TGTGCCAGCAGTTTATCGTGGGGGCAGCCCCAGCATTTT
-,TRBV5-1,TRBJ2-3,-,CASSLAGWGTDTQYF,TGCGCCAGCAGCTTGGCCGGGTGGGGGACAGATACGCAGTATTTT
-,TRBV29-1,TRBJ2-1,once,CSAEGQGFSYNEQFF,TGCAGCGCCGAAGGGCAGGGGTTTTCCTACAATGAGCAGTTCTTC
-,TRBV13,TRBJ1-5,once,CASSLGSTAQHF,TGTGCCAGCAGCTTAGGGTCCACGGCCCAGCATTTT
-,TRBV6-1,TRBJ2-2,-,CASSDNRVEFTSAAGELFF,TGTGCCAGCAGTGACAACAGGGTTGAATTTACTAGCGCGGCCGGGGAGCTGTTTTTT
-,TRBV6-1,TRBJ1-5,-,CATTGHGSQPQHF,TGTGCCACTACCGGGCACGGGAGTCAGCCCCAGCATTTT
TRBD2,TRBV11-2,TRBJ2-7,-,CASSPPLAGVYEQYF,TGTGCCAGCAGCCCCCCCCTAGCGGGGGTCTACGAGCAGTACTTC
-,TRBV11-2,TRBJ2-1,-,CASSSRANGVEQFF,TGTGCCAGCAGCTCTCGAGCAAACGGAGTTGAGCAGTTCTTC